This T cell receptor (beta chain) was retrieved from a study of PD-1 blockade in mismatch repair-deficient tumors. About the research overall: All were previously treated, progressing patients with around 12 mismatch repair-deficient cancer types.

The CDR3 totals 15 residues. Trimming cost V 5 bases and J 6 bases; bases outside gene matches: 9. The germline V gene has CDR1 LNHDA and CDR2 SQIVND (reference sequence). Whole-study findings and limits: Rapid post-treatment expansion, then contraction, generally preceding radiologic response, marked tumor-resident clones.

This table comes from immunoSEQ multiplex PCR, and its TCRdb copy is limited to in-frame clones, with some not included. The top ten clones hold over 4.5% of a sample with some 70,000 clones, around four fifths of them seen once. Concerning this clone itself: Its cognate antigen is unknown.

All patients were mismatch repair deficient, assessed by either PCR or immunohistochemistry. TCRs were sequenced from a few patients responding to pembrolizumab. The chain links TRBV19 to TRBJ1-4; 7 nucleotides match TRBD1. The TCR originated in an adult with mismatch repair-deficient cancer. The sequencing here drew on peripheral blood, taken 2 weeks after starting pembrolizumab. CDR3 sequence reads: CASSQEGQRYEKLFF. DNA for the CDR3: TGTGCCAGTAGTCAAGAGGGACAGCGTTATGAAAAACTGTTTTTT.